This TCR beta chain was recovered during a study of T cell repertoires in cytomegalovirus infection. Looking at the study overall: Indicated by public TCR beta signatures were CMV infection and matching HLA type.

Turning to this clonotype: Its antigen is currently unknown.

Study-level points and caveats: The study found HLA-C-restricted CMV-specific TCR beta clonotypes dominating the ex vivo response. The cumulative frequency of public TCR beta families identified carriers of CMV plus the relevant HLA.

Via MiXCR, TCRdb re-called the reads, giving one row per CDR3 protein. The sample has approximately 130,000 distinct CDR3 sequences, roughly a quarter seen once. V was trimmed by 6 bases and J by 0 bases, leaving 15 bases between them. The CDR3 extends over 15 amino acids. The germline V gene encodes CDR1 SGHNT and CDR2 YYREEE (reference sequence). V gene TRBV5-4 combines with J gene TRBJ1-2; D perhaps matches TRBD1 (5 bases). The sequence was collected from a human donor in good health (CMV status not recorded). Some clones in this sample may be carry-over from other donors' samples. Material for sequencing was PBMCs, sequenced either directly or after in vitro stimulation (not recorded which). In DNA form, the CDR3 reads TGTGCCAGCACCCCCGGGAGACAGCCTAACTATGGCTACACCTTC. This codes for CASTPGRQPNYGYTF.